This T cell receptor (beta chain) is from a study of long-term antiretroviral therapy in people with HIV (dated by TCRdb to 2022 to 2024). Turning to the overall study: Collection of the earliest samples took place about a decade ahead of the 2015 WHO recommendation for immediate ART, at a time when ART was typically delayed until CD4 counts fell. No cross-contamination during QIAcube processing was shown when test extractions of a monoclonal T-cell line were performed alongside around 30 polyclonal samples. Whether ART initiation and durable HIV suppression were associated with changes in peripheral blood TRB repertoire composition and diversity was tested in a retrospective serial study. About 35% of the 30 participants with HIV were female. A total of 192 cryopreserved PBMC samples were contributed to the cohort by 30 adults with confirmed HIV infection, with samples collected serially over a mean of approximately 6 years (range 1-12). The paper as a whole reports these results and caveats: A significant increase in TRB diversity was found to be associated with ART initiation, although TRB diversity was observed to remain significantly below that of transplant donor controls even after long-term ART. Inferences about post-ART repertoire changes were limited because no data were available on ART adherence, viral resistance or therapy changes. Because cell numbers in pre-ART samples were limited, unsorted PBMC were profiled instead of sorted CD4+ and CD8+ T cells. Owing to limited PBMC availability, only the TCR beta chain was sequenced, without alpha chain pairing. The samples span the years 2004 to 2017, and the ART regimens used may be less effective than current regimens. Narrower CDR3 length ranges were observed in HIV repertoires than in controls, and an antigen-experienced repertoire with only a slight naive shift after ART was suggested by the network structure. The repertoire was dominated across all time points by expanded TRB clones identified before ART initiation, although this dominance was seen to fluctuate and to decrease in many PLHIV after ART.

The immunoSEQ hsTCRB v3.0 assay was used at survey level resolution to sequence the TRB variable region. The target sequencing depth for TRB was about 35,000-50,000 T-cell genomes per sample. TRB libraries were pooled and sequenced on an Illumina MiSeq using a v3 150-cycle kit. The study's own analysis went as follows. Repertoire analysis was performed in R inside a reproducible Nextflow workflow that covered QC, data transformation and analysis. LymphoSeq2, an R package for exploring AIRR-Seq data, was used to implement the custom analyses. A handful of samples that yielded fewer than 5000 total TRB sequences were excluded, so that 150 to 200 HIV repertoires were analyzed. Among the 188 retained HIV repertoires, about 59 were collected before ART initiation and approximately 130 were collected after ART initiation. Repertoires were downsampled to 5000 TRB nucleotide sequences, with summary statistics averaged over 100 downsampling iterations. Only TRB sequences with CDR3 regions of at least seven amino acids were retained for analysis. Diversity was assessed using a clonality score derived from Shannon entropy and using the Gini coefficient. In the repertoire networks, any two of the top 5000 CDR3 amino acid sequences were linked whenever the two sequences differed by an edit distance of one. Antigen specificity groups and MHC restriction were predicted for TRB CDR3 amino acid sequences with GLIPH2. CDR3 amino acid sequences were matched against VDJdb and McPAS-TCR to flag known CMV, EBV, HIV or tissue antigen associations. Pre-ART, post-ART and control groups were compared with Wilcoxon signed-rank tests and Holm-Bonferroni correction. Not all clones reach the TCRdb copy of this immuneACCESS table, which keeps in-frame sequences only. Checked studies attribute under half of the gap to unresolved V genes and leave the rest unexplained. The V and J calls and clone size were taken over from that table, and D and trimming were inferred from the DNA. This sample has fewer than 20,000 clones in its table, and 80% to 90% of those were observed once. Approximately 9.1% of the sample lies in the top ten.

Remarks on this clone: What this receptor recognizes is not known. No clone much larger than this one lies a single base away; base qualities are absent.

Trimming costs V 0 bases and J 6 bases, and their ends lie 19 bases apart. From the germline V gene, CDR1 is SGDLS and CDR2 is YYNGEE. Including cysteine and phenylalanine, the CDR3 has 17 amino acids. This entry keeps only the CDR3 DNA: 51 bases, framed from base 1. Inclusion was restricted to participants for whom at least one PBMC sample before ART initiation and at least two post-ART samples were available. All participants with HIV were treated in the United States of America. Before DNA extraction, cryopreserved samples containing 1-10 million PBMC were thawed and washed. At the time of the earliest PBMC sample, participants with HIV were aged between roughly 23 and 60 years. Per participant, PBMC samples came from 1-4 timepoints prior to ART initiation and 2-8 timepoints following ART initiation, for a median of 7 samples. For every participant, serial HIV viral load, CD4+ T-cell count, ART history and demographic data were obtained. A Qiagen kit on a QIAcube was used to extract genomic DNA from unsorted PBMC, with samples processed in batches of 12.

The V and J segments used are TRBV9 and TRBJ2-1; there is no confident call for the D gene. The TCR sequence derives from a man aged 45-65 years with HIV. The sample was unsorted PBMCs, taken 4.2 years after starting antiretroviral therapy. The sequenced DNA is TGTGCCAGCAGCGTAGAGGGATGGGTGGAACAACTCAATGAGCAGTTCTTC. Its protein reads: CASSVEGWVEQLNEQFF.